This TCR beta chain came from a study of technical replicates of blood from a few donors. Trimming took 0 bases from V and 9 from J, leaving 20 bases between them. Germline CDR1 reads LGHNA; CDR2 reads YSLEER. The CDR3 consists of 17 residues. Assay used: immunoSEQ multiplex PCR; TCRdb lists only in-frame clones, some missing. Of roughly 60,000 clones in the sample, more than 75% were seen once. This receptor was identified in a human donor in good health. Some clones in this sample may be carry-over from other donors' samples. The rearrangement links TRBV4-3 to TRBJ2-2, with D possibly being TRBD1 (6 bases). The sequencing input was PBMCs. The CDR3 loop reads CASSQDNAGASHRELFF. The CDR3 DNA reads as TGCGCCAGCAGCCAAGATAATGCAGGGGCCTCCCACCGGGAGCTGTTTTTT.